The source of this TCR beta chain is a study of control samples from healthy donors and cancer patients. Here immunoSEQ multiplex PCR was the method, and the copy in TCRdb shows in-frame clones only, minus some. The table has about 160,000 clones, roughly 89% seen once; the top ten hold approximately 12%. V was cut by 0 bases and J by 0 bases, with 8 bases left in between. Per the germline V gene, CDR1 is SQVTM and CDR2 is ANQGSEA. CDR3 size: 14 residues. The sequenced sample consisted of blood. The genes are TRBV29-1 and TRBJ1-1; D is uncertain. The receptor's source is a man aged 30 to 39 in good health. This CDR3 is CSVEERPMNTEAFF. CDR3 nucleotide sequence: TGCAGCGTTGAAGAGCGGCCCATGAACACTGAAGCTTTCTTT.